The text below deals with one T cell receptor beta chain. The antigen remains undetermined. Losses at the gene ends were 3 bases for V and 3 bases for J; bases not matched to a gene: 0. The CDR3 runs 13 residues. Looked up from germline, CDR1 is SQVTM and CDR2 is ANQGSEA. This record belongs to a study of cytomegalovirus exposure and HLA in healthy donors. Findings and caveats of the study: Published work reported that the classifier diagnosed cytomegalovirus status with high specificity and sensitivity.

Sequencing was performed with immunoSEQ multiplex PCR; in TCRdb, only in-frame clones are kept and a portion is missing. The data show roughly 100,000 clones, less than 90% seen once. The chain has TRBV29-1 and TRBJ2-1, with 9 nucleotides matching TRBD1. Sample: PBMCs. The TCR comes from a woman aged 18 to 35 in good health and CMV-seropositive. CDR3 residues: CSVEGQGYNEQFF. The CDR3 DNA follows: TGCAGCGTTGAGGGACAGGGCTACAATGAGCAGTTCTTC.